The entry below describes one T cell receptor (beta chain). Its target is unknown. Repertoires were generated with immunoSEQ multiplex PCR, while TCRdb's copy carries only in-frame clones and drops some. The top ten clones hold roughly 0.17% of a sample with about 120,000 clones, 90% of them seen once. These data belong to a study of graft-versus-host responses after intestinal transplantation. Study at large: For around three years after anti-thymocyte globulin induction, all recipients took tacrolimus and steroids.

V trimming: 2 bases; J trimming: 1 base; junction bases outside the gene matches: 5. Germline V gives CDR1 SGHTA, CDR2 FQGNSA. This CDR3 is built from 16 residues. Study-level results: GvH clones occurred in recipient marrow; some first appeared in ileum or blood. After transplant, early declines in HvG clones were associated with peak levels of circulating GvH clones.

Sequenced material: unstimulated CD4+ T cells sorted from spleen or lymph node cells, taken before intestinal transplant. The J gene is TRBJ2-3, the V gene TRBV7-2, with 8 bases aligning to TRBD2. This clonotype originated in a human donor who received an intestinal transplant. The chain's CDR3 is CASSLNGRGRTDTQYF. The CDR3 nucleotides are TGTGCCAGCAGCTTAAACGGGAGGGGTCGCACAGATACGCAGTATTTT.